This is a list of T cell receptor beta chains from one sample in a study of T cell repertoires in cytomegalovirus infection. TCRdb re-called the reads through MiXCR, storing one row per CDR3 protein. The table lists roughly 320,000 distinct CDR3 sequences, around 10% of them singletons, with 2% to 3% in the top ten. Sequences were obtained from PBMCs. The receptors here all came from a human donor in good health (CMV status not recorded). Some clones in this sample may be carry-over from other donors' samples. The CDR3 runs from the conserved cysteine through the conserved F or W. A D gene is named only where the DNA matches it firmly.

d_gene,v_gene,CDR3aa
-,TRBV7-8,CASSPQRTSNEQYF
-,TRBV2,CASSELGRTNEKLFF
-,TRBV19,CASSIGQTNTEAFF
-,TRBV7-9,CASSPSGGAGGYTF
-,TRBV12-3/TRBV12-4,CASSLLSYEQYF
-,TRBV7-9,CASSLDTGARGYTF
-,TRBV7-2,CASSLTGWAWETQYF
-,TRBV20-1,CSARVRGLAKNIQYF
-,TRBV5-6,CASSLFPSQNIQYF
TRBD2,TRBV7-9,CASSSSPGLAAFEQYF
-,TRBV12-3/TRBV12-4,CASSPLGVANEQFF
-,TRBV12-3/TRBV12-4,CASSLRLTSGANVLTF
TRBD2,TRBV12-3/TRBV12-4,CASRLLAGVGEQYF
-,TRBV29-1,CSVSGQTEGKLFF
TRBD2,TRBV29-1,CSVHSGGAEQFF
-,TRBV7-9,CASSLRADSPKNIQYF
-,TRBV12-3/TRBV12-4,CASSLALGGAGETQYF
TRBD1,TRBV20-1,CSATTDRTYGYTF